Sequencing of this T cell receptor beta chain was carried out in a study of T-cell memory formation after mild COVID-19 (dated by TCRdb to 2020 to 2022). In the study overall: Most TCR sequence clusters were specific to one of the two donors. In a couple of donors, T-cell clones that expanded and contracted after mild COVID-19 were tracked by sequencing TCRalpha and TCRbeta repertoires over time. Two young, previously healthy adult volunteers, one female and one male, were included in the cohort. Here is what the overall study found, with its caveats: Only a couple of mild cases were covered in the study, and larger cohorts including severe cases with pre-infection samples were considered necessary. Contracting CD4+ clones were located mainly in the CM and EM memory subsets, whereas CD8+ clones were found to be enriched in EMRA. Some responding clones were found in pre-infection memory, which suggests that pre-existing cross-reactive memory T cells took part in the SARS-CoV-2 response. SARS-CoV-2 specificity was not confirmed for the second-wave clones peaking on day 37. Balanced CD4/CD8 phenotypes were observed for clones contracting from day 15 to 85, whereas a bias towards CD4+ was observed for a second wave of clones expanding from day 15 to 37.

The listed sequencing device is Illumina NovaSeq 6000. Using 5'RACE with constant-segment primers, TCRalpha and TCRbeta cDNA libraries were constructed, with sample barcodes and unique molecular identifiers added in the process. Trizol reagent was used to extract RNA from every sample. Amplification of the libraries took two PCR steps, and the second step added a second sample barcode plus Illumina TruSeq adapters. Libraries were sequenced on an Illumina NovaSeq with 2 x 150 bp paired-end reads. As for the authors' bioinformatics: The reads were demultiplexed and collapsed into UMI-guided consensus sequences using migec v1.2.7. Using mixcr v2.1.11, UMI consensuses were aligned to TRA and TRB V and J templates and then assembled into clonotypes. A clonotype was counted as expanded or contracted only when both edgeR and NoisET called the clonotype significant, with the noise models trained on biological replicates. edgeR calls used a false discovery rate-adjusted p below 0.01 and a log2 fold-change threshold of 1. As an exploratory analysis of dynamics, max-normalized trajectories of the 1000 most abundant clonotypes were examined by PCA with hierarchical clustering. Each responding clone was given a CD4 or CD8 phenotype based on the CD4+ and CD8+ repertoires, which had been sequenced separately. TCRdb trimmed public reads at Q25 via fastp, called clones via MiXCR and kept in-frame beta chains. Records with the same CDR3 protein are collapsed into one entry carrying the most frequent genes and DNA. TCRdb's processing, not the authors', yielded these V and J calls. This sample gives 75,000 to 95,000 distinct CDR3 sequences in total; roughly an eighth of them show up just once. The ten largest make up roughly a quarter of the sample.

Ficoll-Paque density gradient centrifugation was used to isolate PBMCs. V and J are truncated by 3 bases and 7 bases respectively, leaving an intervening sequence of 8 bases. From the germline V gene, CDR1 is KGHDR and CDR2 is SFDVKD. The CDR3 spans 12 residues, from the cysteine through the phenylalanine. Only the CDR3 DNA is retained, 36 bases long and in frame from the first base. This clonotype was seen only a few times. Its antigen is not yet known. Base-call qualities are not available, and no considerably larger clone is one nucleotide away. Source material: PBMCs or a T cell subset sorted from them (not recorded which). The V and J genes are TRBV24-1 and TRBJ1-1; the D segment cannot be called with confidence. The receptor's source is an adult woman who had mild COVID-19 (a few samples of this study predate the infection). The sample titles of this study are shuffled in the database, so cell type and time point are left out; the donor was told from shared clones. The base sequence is TGTGCCACCAGTGATGTAGGCCATGAAGCTTTCTTT. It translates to CATSDVGHEAFF.